This T cell receptor beta chain was captured by sequencing in a study of post-analysis software for immune sequencing data. Study-wide points: Elevated frequency relative to controls characterized 4 or 5 TRBV segments in patients, TRBV5-6, TRBV5-1 and TRBV20-1 among them.

Regarding this clonotype: Its antigen remains unidentified.

Each TCR beta cDNA library carried unique molecular identifiers. Using its own MiXCR run on the PCR reads, TCRdb lists one record per CDR3 protein. The data show 430,000 or so distinct CDR3 sequences, with more than 30% seen just once and roughly 8.2% held by the top ten. The CDR3 is 13 residues long. The V end was cut by 2 bases, the J end by 7 bases, with 9 bases between. CDR1 MNHEY and CDR2 SVGAGI come from the germline V gene. Sequencing was carried out using blood. This receptor was obtained from a girl aged 2 to 10 with multiple sclerosis. The chain links TRBV6-5 to TRBJ2-1; unclear D gene. CDR3 DNA: TGTGCCAGCAGTTACAATTCGGAAAATGAGCAGTTCTTC. Encoded protein: CASSYNSENEQFF.